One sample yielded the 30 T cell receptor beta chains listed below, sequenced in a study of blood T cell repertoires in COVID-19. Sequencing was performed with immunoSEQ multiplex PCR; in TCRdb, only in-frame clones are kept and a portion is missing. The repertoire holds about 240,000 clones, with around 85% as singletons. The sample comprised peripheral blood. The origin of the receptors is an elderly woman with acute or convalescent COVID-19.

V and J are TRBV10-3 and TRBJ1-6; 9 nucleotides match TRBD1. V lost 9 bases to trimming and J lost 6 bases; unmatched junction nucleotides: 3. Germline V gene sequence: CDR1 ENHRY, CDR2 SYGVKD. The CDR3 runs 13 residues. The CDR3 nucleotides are TGTGCCATGGGACAGGGTGTTAATTCACCCCTCCACTTT. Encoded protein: CAMGQGVNSPLHF.

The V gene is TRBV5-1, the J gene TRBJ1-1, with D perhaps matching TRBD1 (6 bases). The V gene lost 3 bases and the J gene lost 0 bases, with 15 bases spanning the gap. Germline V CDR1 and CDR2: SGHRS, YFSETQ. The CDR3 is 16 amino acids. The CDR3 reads CASSSSGVGLNTEAFF. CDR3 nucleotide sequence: TGCGCCAGCAGCTCCTCAGGGGTGGGCTTGAACACTGAAGCTTTCTTT.

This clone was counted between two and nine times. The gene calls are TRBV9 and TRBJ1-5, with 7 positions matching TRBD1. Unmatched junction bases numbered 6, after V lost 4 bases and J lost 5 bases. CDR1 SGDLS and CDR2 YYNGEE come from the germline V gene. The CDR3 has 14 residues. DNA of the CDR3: TGTGCCAGCAGCAGGACAGGCGGCGATCAGCCCCAGCATTTT. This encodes CASSRTGGDQPQHF.

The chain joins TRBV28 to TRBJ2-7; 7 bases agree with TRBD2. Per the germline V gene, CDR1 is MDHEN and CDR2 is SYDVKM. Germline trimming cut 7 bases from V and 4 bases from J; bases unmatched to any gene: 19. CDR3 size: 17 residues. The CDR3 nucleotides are TGTGCCAGCACCCAGGGAGGGGCAGGAAGAATTTCGTACGAGCAGTACTTC. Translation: CASTQGGAGRISYEQYF.

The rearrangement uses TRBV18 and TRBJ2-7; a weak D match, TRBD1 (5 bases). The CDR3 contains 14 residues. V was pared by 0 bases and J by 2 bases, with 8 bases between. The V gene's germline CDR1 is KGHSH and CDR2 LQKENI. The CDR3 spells CASSPPAGTYEQYF. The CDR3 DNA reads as TGTGCCAGCTCACCACCGGCAGGGACCTACGAGCAGTACTTC. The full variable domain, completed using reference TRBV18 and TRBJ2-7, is NAGVMQNPRHLVRRRGQEARLRCSPMKGHSHVYWYRQLPEEGLKFMVYLQKENIIDESGMPKERFSAEFPKEGPSILRIQQVVRGDSAAYFCASSPPAGTYEQYFGPGTRLTVT.

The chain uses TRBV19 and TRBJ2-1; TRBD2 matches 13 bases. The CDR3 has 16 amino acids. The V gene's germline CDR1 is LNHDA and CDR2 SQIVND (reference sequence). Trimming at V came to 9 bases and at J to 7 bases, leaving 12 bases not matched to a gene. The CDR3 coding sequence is TGTGCCAGCGGGACTAGCGGGGCTTCCCCGCCAAATGAGCAGTTCTTC. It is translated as CASGTSGASPPNEQFF.

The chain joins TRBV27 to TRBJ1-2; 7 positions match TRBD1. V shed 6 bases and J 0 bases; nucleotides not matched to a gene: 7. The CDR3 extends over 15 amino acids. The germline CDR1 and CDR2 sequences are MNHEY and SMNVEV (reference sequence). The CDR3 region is CASRPRQGTNYGYTF. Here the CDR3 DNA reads TGTGCCAGCAGACCAAGACAGGGAACTAACTATGGCTACACCTTC.

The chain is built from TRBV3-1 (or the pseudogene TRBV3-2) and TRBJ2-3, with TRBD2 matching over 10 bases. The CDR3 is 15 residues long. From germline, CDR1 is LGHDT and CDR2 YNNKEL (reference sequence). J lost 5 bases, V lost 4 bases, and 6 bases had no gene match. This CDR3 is CASSRSAGGQDTQYF. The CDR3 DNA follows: TGTGCCAGCAGCCGATCAGCGGGGGGGCAAGATACGCAGTATTTT.

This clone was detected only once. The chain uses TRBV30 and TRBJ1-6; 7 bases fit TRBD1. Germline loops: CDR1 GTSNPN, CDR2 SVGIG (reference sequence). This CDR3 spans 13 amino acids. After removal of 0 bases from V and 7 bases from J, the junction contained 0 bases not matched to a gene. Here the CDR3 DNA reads TGTGCCTGGAGTGTACAGGGGAATTCACCCCTCCACTTT. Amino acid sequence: CAWSVQGNSPLHF.

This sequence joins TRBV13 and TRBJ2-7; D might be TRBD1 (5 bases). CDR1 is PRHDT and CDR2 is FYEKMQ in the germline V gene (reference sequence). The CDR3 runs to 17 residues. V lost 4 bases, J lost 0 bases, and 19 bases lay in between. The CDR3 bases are TGTGCCAGCAGCTCACGTTGGACACAAGAGATCTCCTACGAGCAGTACTTC. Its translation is CASSSRWTQEISYEQYF.

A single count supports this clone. The CDR3 nucleotides read TGTGCCGGCCGCCCAGGGTGGGCAGATACGCAGTATTTT. Its protein is CAGRPGWADTQYF. The gene calls are TRBV6-6 and TRBJ2-3; D possibly corresponds to TRBD1 (5 bases). This CDR3 comprises 13 residues. Trimming cost V 11 bases and J 4 bases, with 16 bases left between them. From germline, CDR1 is MNHNY and CDR2 SVGAGI (reference sequence).

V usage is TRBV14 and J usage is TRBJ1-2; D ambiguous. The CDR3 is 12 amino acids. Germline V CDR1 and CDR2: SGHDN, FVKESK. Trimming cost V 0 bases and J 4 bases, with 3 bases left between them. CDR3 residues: CASSQDSYGYTF. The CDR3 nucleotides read TGTGCCAGCAGCCAAGACAGCTATGGCTACACCTTC.

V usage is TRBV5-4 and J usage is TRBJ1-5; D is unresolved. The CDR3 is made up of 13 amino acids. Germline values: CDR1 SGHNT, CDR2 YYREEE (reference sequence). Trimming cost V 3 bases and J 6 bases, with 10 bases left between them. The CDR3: CASSSQPSQPQHF. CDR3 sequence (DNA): TGTGCCAGCAGCTCGCAACCCAGTCAGCCCCAGCATTTT.

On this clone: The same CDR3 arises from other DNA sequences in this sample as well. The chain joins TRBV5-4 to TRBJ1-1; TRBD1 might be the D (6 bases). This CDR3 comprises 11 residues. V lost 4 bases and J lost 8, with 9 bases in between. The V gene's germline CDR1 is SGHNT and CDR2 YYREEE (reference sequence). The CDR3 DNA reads TGTGCCAGCAGCCAAGGGACAGAAGCTTTCTTT. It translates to CASSQGTEAFF.

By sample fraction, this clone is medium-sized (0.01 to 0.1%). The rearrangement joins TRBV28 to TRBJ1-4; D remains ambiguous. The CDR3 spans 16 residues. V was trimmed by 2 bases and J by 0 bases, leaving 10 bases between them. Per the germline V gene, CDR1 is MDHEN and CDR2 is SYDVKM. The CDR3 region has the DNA TGTGCCAGCAGTTTAGAGGAGGGTGCAACTAATGAAAAACTGTTTTTT. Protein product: CASSLEEGATNEKLFF.

CDR3 loop: CASSWVGAVAPNQPQHF. The CDR3 DNA follows: TGTGCCAGCAGTTGGGTGGGGGCGGTGGCTCCCAATCAGCCCCAGCATTTT. The V call is TRBV28, the J call TRBJ1-5; tentative D call: TRBD1 (6 bases). The CDR3 runs to 17 residues. Germline assignment: CDR1 MDHEN and CDR2 SYDVKM. V was cut by 4 bases and J by 3 bases, with 19 bases left in between.

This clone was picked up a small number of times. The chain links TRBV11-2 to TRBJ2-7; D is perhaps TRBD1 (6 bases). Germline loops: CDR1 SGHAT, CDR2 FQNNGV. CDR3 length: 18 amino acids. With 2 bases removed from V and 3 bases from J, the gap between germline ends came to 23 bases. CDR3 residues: CASSLRPTSAGDNYEQYF. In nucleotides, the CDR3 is TGTGCCAGCAGCTTACGGCCCACAAGTGCAGGGGATAACTACGAGCAGTACTTC.

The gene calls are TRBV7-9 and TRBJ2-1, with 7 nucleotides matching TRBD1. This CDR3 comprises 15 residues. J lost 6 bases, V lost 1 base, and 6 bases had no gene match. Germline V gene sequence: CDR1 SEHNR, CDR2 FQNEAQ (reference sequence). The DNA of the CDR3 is TGTGCCAGCAGCTTAGTAGGCAGGGGGTCCAATGAGCAGTTCTTC. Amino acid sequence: CASSLVGRGSNEQFF.

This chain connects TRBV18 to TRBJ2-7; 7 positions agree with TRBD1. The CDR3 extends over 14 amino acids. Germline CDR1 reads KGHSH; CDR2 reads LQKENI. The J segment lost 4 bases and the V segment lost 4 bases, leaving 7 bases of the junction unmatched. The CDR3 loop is CASSLAEGAYEQYF. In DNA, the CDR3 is TGTGCCAGCTCACTCGCCGAGGGGGCATACGAGCAGTACTTC.

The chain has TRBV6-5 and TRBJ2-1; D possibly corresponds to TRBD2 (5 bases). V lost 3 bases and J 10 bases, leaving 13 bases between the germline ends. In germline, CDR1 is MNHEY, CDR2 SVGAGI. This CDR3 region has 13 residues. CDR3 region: CASSYSAGVEQFF. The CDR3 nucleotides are TGTGCCAGCAGTTATAGTGCGGGTGTCGAGCAGTTCTTC.

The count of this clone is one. The CDR3 region is CASSPQGADYGYTF. The CDR3 DNA sequence: TGCGCCAGCAGCCCACAGGGGGCGGACTATGGCTACACCTTC. The chain employs TRBV5-1 and TRBJ1-2; 9 nucleotides line up with TRBD1. With V trimmed by 4 bases and J by 3 bases, 4 bases remained unmatched. CDR1 SGHRS and CDR2 YFSETQ come from the germline V gene. The CDR3 is 14 residues long. The entire variable domain, with the rest obtained from reference TRBV5-1 and TRBJ1-2, is as follows: KAGVTQTPRYLIKTRGQQVTLSCSPISGHRSVSWYQQTPGQGLQFLFEYFSETQRNKGNFPGRFSGRQFSNSRSEMNVSTLELGDSALYLCASSPQGADYGYTFGSGTRLTVV.

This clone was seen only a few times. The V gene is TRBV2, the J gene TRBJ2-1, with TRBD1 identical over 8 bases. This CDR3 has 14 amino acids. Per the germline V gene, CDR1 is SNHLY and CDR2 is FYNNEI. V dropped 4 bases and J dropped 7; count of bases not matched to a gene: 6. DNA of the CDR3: TGTGCCAGCAGTGGGCAGGGGGCAAGAAATGAGCAGTTCTTC. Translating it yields CASSGQGARNEQFF.

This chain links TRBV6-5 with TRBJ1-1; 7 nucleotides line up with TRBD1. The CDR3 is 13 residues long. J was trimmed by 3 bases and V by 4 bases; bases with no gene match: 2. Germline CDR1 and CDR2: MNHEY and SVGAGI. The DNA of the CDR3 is TGTGCCAGCAGTTTTACAGGGGACACTGAAGCTTTCTTT. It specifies CASSFTGDTEAFF.

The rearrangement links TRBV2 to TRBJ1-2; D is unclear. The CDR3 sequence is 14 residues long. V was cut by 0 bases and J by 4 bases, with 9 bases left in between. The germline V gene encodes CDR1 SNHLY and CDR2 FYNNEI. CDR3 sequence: CASSEARSAYGYTF. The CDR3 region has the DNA TGTGCCAGCAGTGAAGCGAGGTCCGCCTATGGCTACACCTTC.

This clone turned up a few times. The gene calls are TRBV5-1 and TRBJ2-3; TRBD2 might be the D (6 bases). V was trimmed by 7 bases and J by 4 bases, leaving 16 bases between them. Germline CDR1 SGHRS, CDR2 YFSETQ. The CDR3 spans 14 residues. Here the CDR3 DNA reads TGCGCCAGCGGAACCTTACCGGGGGCAGATACGCAGTATTTT. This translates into CASGTLPGADTQYF.

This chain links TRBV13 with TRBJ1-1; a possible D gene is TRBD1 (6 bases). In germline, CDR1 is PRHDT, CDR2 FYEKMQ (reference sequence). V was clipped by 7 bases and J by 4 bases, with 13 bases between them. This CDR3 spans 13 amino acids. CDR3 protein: CASIQRGFTEAFF. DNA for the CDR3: TGTGCCAGCATCCAAAGGGGGTTCACTGAAGCTTTCTTT.

The CDR3 reads CASSHRDLRHTEAFF. The CDR3, as DNA: TGTGCCAGCAGCCACAGGGATCTGCGGCACACTGAAGCTTTCTTT. The rearrangement links TRBV3-1 (or the pseudogene TRBV3-2) to TRBJ1-1; D possibly corresponds to TRBD1 (5 bases). Germline CDR1 reads LGHDT; CDR2 reads YNNKEL (reference sequence). The CDR3 loop spans 15 amino acids. Deletions cut 3 bases from V and 3 bases from J, with 14 bases between.

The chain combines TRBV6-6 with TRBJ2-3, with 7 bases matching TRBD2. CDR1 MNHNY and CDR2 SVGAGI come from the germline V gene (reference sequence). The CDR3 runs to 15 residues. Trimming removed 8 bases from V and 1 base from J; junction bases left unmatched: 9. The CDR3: CASQRLSGGTDTQYF. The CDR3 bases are TGTGCCAGCCAGAGGCTCAGCGGGGGCACAGATACGCAGTATTTT.

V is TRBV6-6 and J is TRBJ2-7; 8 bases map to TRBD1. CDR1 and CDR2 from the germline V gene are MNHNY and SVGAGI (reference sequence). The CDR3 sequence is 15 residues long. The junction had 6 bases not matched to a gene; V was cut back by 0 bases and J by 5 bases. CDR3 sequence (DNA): TGTGCCAGCAGTTACTCGGGGACAGGAGGACACGAGCAGTACTTC. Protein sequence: CASSYSGTGGHEQYF.

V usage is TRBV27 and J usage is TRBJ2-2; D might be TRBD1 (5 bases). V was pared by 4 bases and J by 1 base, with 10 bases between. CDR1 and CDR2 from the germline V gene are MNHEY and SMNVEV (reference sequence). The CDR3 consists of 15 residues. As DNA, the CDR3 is TGTGCCAGCAGTTGGGGCGACAGGAACACCGGGGAGCTGTTTTTT. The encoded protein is CASSWGDRNTGELFF.